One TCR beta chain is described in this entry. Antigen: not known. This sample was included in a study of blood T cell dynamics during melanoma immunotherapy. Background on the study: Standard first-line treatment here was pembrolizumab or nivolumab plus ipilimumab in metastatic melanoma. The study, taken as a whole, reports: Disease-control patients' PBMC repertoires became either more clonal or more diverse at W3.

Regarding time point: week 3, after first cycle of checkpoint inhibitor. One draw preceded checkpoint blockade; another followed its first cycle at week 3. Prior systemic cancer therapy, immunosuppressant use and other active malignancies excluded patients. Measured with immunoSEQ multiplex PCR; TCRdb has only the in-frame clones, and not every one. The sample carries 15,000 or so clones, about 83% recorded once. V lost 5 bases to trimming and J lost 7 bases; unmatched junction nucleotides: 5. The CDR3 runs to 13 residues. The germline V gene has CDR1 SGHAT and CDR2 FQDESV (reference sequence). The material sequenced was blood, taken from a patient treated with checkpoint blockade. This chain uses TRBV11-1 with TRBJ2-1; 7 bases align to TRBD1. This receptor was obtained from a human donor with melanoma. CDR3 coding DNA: TGTGCCAGCAGCCGACAGGGCCGGAATGAGCAGTTCTTC. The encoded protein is CASSRQGRNEQFF. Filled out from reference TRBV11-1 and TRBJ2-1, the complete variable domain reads EAEVAQSPRYKITEKSQAVAFWCDPISGHATLYWYRQILGQGPELLVQFQDESVVDDSQLPKDRFSAERLKGVDSTLKIQPAELGDSAMYLCASSRQGRNEQFFGPGTRLTVL.